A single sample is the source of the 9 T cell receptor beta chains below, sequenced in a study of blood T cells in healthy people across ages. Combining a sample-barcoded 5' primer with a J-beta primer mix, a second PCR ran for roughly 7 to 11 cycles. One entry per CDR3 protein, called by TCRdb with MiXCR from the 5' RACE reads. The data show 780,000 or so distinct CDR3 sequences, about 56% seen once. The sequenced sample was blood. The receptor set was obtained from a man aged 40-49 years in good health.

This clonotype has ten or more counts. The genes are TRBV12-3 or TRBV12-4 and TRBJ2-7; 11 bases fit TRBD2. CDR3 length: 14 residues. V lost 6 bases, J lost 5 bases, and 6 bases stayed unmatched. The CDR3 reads CASSLTSGSNEQYF. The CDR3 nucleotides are TGTGCCAGCAGCCTTACTAGCGGGAGTAACGAGCAGTACTTC.

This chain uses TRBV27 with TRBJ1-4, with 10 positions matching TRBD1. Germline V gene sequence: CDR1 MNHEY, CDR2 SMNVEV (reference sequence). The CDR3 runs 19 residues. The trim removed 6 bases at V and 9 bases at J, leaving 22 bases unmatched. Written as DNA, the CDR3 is TGTGCCAGCAGCTTACAACGACCGGGACAGGGGTTAGTGTATAAAAAACTGTTTTTT. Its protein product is CASSLQRPGQGLVYKKLFF.

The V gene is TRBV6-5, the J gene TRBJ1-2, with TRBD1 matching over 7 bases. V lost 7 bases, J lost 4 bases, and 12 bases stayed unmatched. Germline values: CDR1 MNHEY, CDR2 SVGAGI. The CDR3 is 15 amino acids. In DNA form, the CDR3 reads TGTGCCAGCAAGCGCGCACAGGGGCAGGTCTATGGCTACACCTTC. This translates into CASKRAQGQVYGYTF.

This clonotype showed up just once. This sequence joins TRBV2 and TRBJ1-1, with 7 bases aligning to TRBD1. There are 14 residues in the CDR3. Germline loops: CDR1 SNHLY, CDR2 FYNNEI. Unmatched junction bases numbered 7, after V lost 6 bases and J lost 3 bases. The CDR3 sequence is CASSLRDRDTEAFF. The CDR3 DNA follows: TGTGCCAGCAGCCTCCGGGACAGAGACACTGAAGCTTTCTTT.

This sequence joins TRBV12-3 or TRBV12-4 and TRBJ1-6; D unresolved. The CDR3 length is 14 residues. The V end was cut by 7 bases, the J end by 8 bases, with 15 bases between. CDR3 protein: CASTYQGSDSPLHF. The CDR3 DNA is TGTGCCAGCACCTACCAAGGGTCCGATTCACCCCTCCACTTT.

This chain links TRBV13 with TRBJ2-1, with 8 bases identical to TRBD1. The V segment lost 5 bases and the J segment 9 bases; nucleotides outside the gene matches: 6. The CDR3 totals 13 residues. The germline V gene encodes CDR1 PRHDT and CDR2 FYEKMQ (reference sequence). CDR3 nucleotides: TGTGCCAGCAGCGGCCCCAGGGGGCTTGAGCAGTTCTTC. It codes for CASSGPRGLEQFF. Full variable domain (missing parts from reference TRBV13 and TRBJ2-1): AAGVIQSPRHLIKEKRETATLKCYPIPRHDTVYWYQQGPGQDPQFLISFYEKMQSDKGSIPDRFSAQQFSDYHSELNMSSLELGDSALYFCASSGPRGLEQFFGPGTRLTVL.

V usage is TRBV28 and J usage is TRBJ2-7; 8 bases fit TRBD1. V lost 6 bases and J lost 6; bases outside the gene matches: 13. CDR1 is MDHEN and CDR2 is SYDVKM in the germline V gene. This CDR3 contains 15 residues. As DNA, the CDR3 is TGTGCCAGCAGCTGGGACCGGACAGGGCTCCGCGAGCAGTACTTC. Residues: CASSWDRTGLREQYF.

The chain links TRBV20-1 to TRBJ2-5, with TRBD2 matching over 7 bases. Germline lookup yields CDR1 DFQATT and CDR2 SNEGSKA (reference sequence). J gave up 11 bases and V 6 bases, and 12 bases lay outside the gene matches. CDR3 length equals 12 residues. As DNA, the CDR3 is TGCAGTGCCCGGGGAACGGGAGGTTTGCAGTACTTC. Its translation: CSARGTGGLQYF.

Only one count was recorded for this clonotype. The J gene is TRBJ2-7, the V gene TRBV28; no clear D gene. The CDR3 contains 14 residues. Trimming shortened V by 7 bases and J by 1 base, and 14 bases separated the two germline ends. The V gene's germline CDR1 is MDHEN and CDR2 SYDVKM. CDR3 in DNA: TGTGCCAGCAAAGGGCCTTTCTCATCCTACGAGCAGTACTTC. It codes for CASKGPFSSYEQYF.